The source of this T cell receptor beta chain is a study of shared clonotypes between healthy human individuals. Study conclusions and caveats: Generation probability values for non-shared clonotypes were lower than those for clonotypes shared by all four donors.

Only Caucasian adults living in Nashville, Tennessee served as donors. The V gene's germline CDR1 is MGHDK and CDR2 SYGVNS. The CDR3 loop spans 16 amino acids. Trimming took off 0 bases at V and 1 base at J, with 9 bases between the two ends. The table came from immunoSEQ multiplex PCR; TCRdb's copy has only in-frame clones and leaves some out. This sample has about 2 million clones, with about 95% found just once. Remarks on this clone: Antigen unknown.

V is TRBV25-1 and J is TRBJ1-4, with D tentatively TRBD1 (5 bases). What was sequenced was naive CD4+ T cells sorted from blood. The subset here: CD45RA+ positively selected. This receptor was obtained from a man younger than 35 in good health. The CDR3 nucleotides read TGTGCCAGCAGTGAATATTCAGGGAGAACTAATGAAAAACTGTTTTTT. The encoded protein is CASSEYSGRTNEKLFF.